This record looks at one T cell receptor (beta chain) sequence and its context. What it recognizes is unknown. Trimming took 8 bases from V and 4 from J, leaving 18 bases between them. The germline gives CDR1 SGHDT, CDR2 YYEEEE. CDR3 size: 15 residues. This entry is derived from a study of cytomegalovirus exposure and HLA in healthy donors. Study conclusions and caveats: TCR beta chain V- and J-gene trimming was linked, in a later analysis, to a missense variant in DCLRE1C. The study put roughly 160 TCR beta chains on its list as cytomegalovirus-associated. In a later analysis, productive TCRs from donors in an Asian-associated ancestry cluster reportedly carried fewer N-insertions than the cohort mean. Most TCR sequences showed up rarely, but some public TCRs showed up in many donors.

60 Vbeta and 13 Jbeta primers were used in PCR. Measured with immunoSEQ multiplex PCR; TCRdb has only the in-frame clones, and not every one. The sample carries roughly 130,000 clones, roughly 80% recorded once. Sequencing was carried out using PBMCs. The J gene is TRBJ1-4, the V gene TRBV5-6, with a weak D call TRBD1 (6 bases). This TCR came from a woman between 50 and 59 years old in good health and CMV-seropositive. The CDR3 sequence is CASHIAGQYNEKLFF. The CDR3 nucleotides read TGTGCCAGTCATATCGCCGGACAGTATAATGAAAAACTGTTTTTT.